These 9 T cell receptor beta chains share one sample of origin, sequenced in a study of T cells in Graves' hyperthyroidism and ophthalmopathy. Template material for amplifying TCR beta CDR3 regions consisted of RNA transcripts. A set of HTBI primers served as the primers for a first-round RT-PCR of the TCR CDR3. TCRdb reprocessed the multiplex PCR reads via MiXCR and lists one record per CDR3 protein. The data contain approximately 640,000 distinct CDR3 sequences, about 45% of them seen just once; the ten biggest clones take up less than 9%. The source material was peripheral blood or thyroid tissue (not recorded which). The origin of the receptors is an adult man with Graves' disease, either hyperthyroidism or ophthalmopathy (not recorded which).

This clonotype was detected a few times. This may be a read error, as it is one base from a much larger clone. V is TRBV2 and J is TRBJ1-2, with D unclear. This CDR3 has 13 residues. CDR1 and CDR2 (germline): SNHLY, FYNNEI. DNA of the CDR3: TGTGCCAGCGGTGAACCAGGCCTTTATGGCTACACCTTC. Amino acid sequence: CASGEPGLYGYTF.

The table lists this clonotype with a few counts. The chain links TRBV20-1 to TRBJ1-4; 9 bases are a match to TRBD1. Germline V gene sequence: CDR1 DFQATT, CDR2 SNEGSKA (reference sequence). The CDR3 is 16 residues long. The V segment lost 4 bases and the J segment 0 bases; nucleotides outside the gene matches: 6. This CDR3 reads CSAIGDRASTNEKLFF. In DNA, the CDR3 is TGCAGTGCTATAGGGGACAGGGCCTCAACTAATGAAAAACTGTTTTTT.

This chain joins TRBV20-1 and TRBJ1-1, with D maybe TRBD1 (6 bases). The CDR3 runs 14 residues. Trimming took 3 bases from V and 0 from J, leaving 11 bases between them. Looked up from germline, CDR1 is DFQATT and CDR2 is SNEGSKA (reference sequence). The chain's CDR3 is CSASPTGLNTEAFF. The CDR3 DNA is TGCAGTGCTAGTCCCACAGGGCTGAACACTGAAGCTTTCTTT.

This clonotype was counted a few times. J is TRBJ1-5 and V is TRBV20-1; TRBD1 matches 11 bases. The V segment lost 0 bases and the J segment 7 bases; nucleotides outside the gene matches: 8. Germline V gene sequence: CDR1 DFQATT, CDR2 SNEGSKA (reference sequence). The CDR3 extends over 16 amino acids. In DNA form, the CDR3 reads TGCAGTGCTAGAGATTTGGGACAGGGGGACGGACAGCCCCAGCATTTT. This sequence encodes CSARDLGQGDGQPQHF.

This clonotype was recorded a few times. V gene TRBV6-1 combines with J gene TRBJ1-5; D is uncertain. The CDR3 covers 13 residues. Germline V gene lookup returns CDR1 MNHNS and CDR2 SASEGT. Trimming removed 3 bases from V and 7 bases from J, with 10 bases in between. The CDR3 coding sequence is TGTGCCAGCAGTGAGGCTTGGAGGCAGCCCCAGCATTTT. Translation: CASSEAWRQPQHF.

V and J are TRBV5-1 and TRBJ2-7; TRBD1 agrees at 7 bases. Germline CDR1 and CDR2: SGHRS and YFSETQ. This CDR3 is built from 14 residues. V dropped 4 bases and J dropped 5; count of bases not matched to a gene: 9. CDR3 amino acids: CASSATGTADEQYF. In DNA, the CDR3 is TGCGCCAGCAGCGCTACCGGGACAGCTGACGAGCAGTACTTC.

The rearrangement uses TRBV20-1 and TRBJ2-5; tentatively, D is TRBD1 or TRBD2 (5 bases each). V shed 3 bases and J shed 5 bases, with 22 bases lying between them. The CDR3 length is 16 residues. CDR1 is DFQATT, CDR2 SNEGSKA, per germline (reference sequence). DNA of the CDR3: TGCAGTGCTAGTCCGGGGCTTACGGGAAGGAAGGAGACCCAGTACTTC. This sequence encodes CSASPGLTGRKETQYF.

This clonotype was counted only a few times. The rearrangement links TRBV7-2 to TRBJ2-5, with 7 bases lining up with TRBD1. V lost 8 bases to trimming and J lost 0 bases; unmatched junction nucleotides: 6. From germline, CDR1 is SGHTA and CDR2 FQGNSA. This CDR3 contains 14 residues. CDR3: CASGPGTDQETQYF. The CDR3 DNA follows: TGTGCCAGCGGCCCAGGGACAGACCAAGAGACCCAGTACTTC.

For this clonotype: A much bigger clone sits one base away, suggesting this may be a read error. The rearrangement uses TRBV7-9 and TRBJ1-6; 8 nucleotides agree with TRBD1. The CDR3 is 14 amino acids. Germline trimming cut 3 bases from V and 10 bases from J; bases unmatched to any gene: 5. Per germline, CDR1 SEHNR and CDR2 FQNEAQ (reference sequence). The CDR3 DNA reads as TGTGCCAGCAGCTTCCGGGACAGGTTCTCACCCCTCCACTTT. This translates into CASSFRDRFSPLHF.